A single sample gave rise to the 11 T cell receptor beta chains below, sequenced in a study of CD8 T cells in ankylosing spondylitis. TCRdb recomputed calls from the 5' RACE reads with MiXCR, one row per CDR3 protein. The repertoire holds 470,000 or so distinct CDR3 sequences, with roughly a quarter as singletons. These receptors lack a known antigen. Study-wide results and limits: A TCR beta motif of fewer than 10 highly homologous variants seemed to mark ankylosing spondylitis blood.

The sequencing input was blood, either unsorted or a sorted T cell fraction (not recorded which). The receptors shown here come from a male donor with ankylosing spondylitis.

The rearrangement links TRBV12-3 or TRBV12-4 to TRBJ2-1, with TRBD1 matching 10 bases. This CDR3 contains 15 residues. Germline trimming cut 6 bases from V and 6 bases from J; bases unmatched to any gene: 8. The CDR3 here is CASSQTGGFGNEQFF. CDR3 nucleotide sequence: TGTGCCAGCAGCCAGACAGGGGGCTTTGGCAATGAGCAGTTCTTC.

In its sample, this clonotype was seen a few times. Germline and junction disagree at one end, which may indicate a read error. The rearrangement joins TRBV14 to TRBJ2-2; D unresolved. The germline CDR1 and CDR2 sequences are SGHDN and FVKESK. CDR3 length: 15 amino acids. The CDR3 DNA follows: TGTGCCAGCAGCCAAAGACTGGGGAACGCCGGGGAGCTGTTTTTT. Translating gives CASSQRLGNAGELFF.

In this sample, this clonotype turned up a few times. The gene calls are TRBV5-1 and TRBJ2-1; 10 positions agree with TRBD2. V shed 0 bases, J shed 5 bases, and the junction held 2 bases outside the gene matches. Per germline, CDR1 SGHRS and CDR2 YFSETQ. The CDR3 has 15 amino acids. CDR3 sequence (DNA): TGCGCCAGCAGCTTGGAACTAGCGGGACACAATGAGCAGTTCTTC. Translated: CASSLELAGHNEQFF.

This clonotype was seen more than once but under ten times. V is TRBV29-1 and J is TRBJ1-1; D is uncertain. The CDR3 runs to 11 residues. In germline, CDR1 is SQVTM, CDR2 ANQGSEA. Trimming cost V 4 bases and J 4 bases, with 7 bases left between them. The CDR3 bases are TGCAGCGTTGGGTTGGGCACTGAAGCTTTCTTT. Translating it yields CSVGLGTEAFF. Full variable domain (remainder filled in from reference TRBV29-1 and TRBJ1-1): SAVISQKPSRDICQRGTSLTIQCQVDSQVTMMFWYRQQPGQSLTLIATANQGSEATYESGFVIDKFPISRPNLTFSTLTVSNMSPEDSSIYLCSVGLGTEAFFGQGTRLTVV.

This chain uses TRBV29-1 with TRBJ2-5; a weak D match, TRBD1 (6 bases). The CDR3 consists of 12 residues. From germline, CDR1 is SQVTM and CDR2 ANQGSEA. V gave up 7 bases and J gave up 3 bases, with 12 bases separating them. CDR3 in DNA: TGCAGCGCGCGGGCAGGGGAAGAGACCCAGTACTTC. Translated: CSARAGEETQYF.

The chain has TRBV27 and TRBJ2-2; weak D call: TRBD2 (7 bases). The V end lost 6 bases, the J end lost 5 bases, and 13 bases lay between the germline ends. The CDR3 runs 14 residues. Per germline, CDR1 MNHEY and CDR2 SMNVEV (reference sequence). The CDR3 spells CASRGGAWTGELFF. The CDR3 bases are TGTGCCAGCAGAGGGGGGGCGTGGACCGGGGAGCTGTTTTTT.

This clonotype was detected a few times. This chain connects TRBV3-1 to TRBJ2-7; 10 bases agree with TRBD2. CDR1 is LGHDT, CDR2 YNNKEL, per germline (reference sequence). V lost 9 bases to trimming and J lost 4 bases; unmatched junction nucleotides: 15. This CDR3 has 16 residues. DNA of the CDR3: TGTGCCAGTTCATTAGACGCTAGCGGGAGTTGGTACGAGCAGTACTTC. Protein: CASSLDASGSWYEQYF.

This clonotype was recorded a few times. The rearrangement links TRBV7-8 to TRBJ1-2, with D unclear. Germline V gene sequence: CDR1 SGHVS, CDR2 FQNEAQ. The CDR3 has 14 residues. Trimming removed 0 bases at V and 4 bases at J, with 9 bases between. The CDR3, as DNA: TGTGCCAGCAGCTTAGCTAGAGGAGTCTATGGCTACACCTTC. Translating it yields CASSLARGVYGYTF.

This clonotype was counted a few times. This chain links TRBV15 with TRBJ2-1, with 12 bases identical to TRBD2. Germline values: CDR1 LNHNV, CDR2 YYDKDF (reference sequence). V lost 2 bases, J lost 7 bases, and 9 bases stayed unmatched. This CDR3 region has 17 residues. CDR3 DNA: TGTGCCACCAGCAGACAACGACTAGCGGGAGTGAGTAATGAGCAGTTCTTC. Translating gives CATSRQRLAGVSNEQFF.

A few counts support this clonotype. CDR3 region: CSVGGTGMNTEAFF. The CDR3 nucleotides read TGCAGCGTTGGTGGGACGGGGATGAACACTGAAGCTTTCTTT. The chain joins TRBV29-1 to TRBJ1-1, with D possibly TRBD1 on 5 matching bases. V lost 4 bases to trimming and J lost 0 bases, with 12 bases between them. The germline V gene encodes CDR1 SQVTM and CDR2 ANQGSEA. The length of the CDR3 is 14 residues.

This clonotype was seen a few times. The chain combines TRBV11-2 with TRBJ1-3; D remains unclear. Germline values: CDR1 SGHAT, CDR2 FQNNGV. V lost 2 bases, J lost 1 base, and 6 bases lay in between. The CDR3 totals 14 residues. CDR3 residues: CASSLSISGNTIYF. The CDR3 nucleotides read TGTGCCAGCAGCTTAAGTATTTCTGGAAACACCATATATTTT.